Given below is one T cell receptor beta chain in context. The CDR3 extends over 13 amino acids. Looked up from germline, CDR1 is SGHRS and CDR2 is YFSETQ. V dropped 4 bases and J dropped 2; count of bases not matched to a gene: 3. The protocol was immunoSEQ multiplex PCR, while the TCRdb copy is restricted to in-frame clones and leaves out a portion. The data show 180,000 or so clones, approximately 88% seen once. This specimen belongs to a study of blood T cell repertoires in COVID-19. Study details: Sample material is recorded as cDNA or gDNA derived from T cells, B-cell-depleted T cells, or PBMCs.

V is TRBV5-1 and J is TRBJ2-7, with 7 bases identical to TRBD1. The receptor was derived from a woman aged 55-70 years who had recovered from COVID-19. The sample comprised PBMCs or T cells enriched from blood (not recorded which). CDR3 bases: TGCGCCAGCAGCGAGGGGACAGCCTACGAGCAGTACTTC. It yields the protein CASSEGTAYEQYF.